This TCR beta chain was identified during a study of blood T cell repertoires in COVID-19. Authors' methods: Researchers report that nucleated cell counts were estimated from reference gene primer amplification. Sequencing used immunoSEQ multiplex PCR; TCRdb keeps in-frame clones, though not all of them. V and J calls and clone size are copied from that table; D and trimming were computed from the DNA. The repertoire holds fewer than 400,000 clones, with around nine tenths as singletons. Germline loops: CDR1 PRHDT, CDR2 FYEKMQ (reference sequence). The V gene end was trimmed by 5 bases and the J gene end by 6 bases; junction bases not matched to a gene: 7. The CDR3 sequence is 14 residues long.

The rearrangement links TRBV13 to TRBJ1-1; 9 bases align to TRBD1. The TCR sequence derives from a woman aged 25 to 39 with COVID-19, enrolled during active disease. The material sequenced was peripheral blood. The CDR3 DNA follows: TGTGCCAGCAGCCCCGGGACAGGGAGCGCTGAAGCTTTCTTT. It codes for CASSPGTGSAEAFF.